This T cell receptor (beta chain) was identified during a study of shared clonotypes between healthy human individuals. Germline V lookup: CDR1 SGHNT, CDR2 YYREEE (reference sequence). Trimming shortened V by 4 bases and J by 4 bases, and 8 bases separated the two germline ends. The CDR3 is 13 amino acids. The data were produced by immunoSEQ multiplex PCR, yet TCRdb's version contains in-frame clones alone and is incomplete. The data contain under 600,000 clones, around 97% of them seen just once; the ten biggest clones take up 0.055% to 0.07%. The rearrangement uses TRBV5-4 and TRBJ1-4, with D maybe TRBD1 (5 bases). Sequencing was performed on naive CD4+ T cells sorted from blood. Subset denoted: CD45RA+ positively selected. The receptor was derived from a woman aged 30 to 39 in good health. The CDR3 sequence is CASSAQDNEKLFF. The CDR3 DNA is TGTGCCAGCAGCGCACAGGATAATGAAAAACTGTTTTTT. Using reference TRBV5-4 and TRBJ1-4 for the parts outside the CDR3, the full variable domain is ETGVTQSPTHLIKTRGQQVTLRCSSQSGHNTVSWYQQALGQGPQFIFQYYREEENGRGNFPPRFSGLQFPNYSSELNVNALELDDSALYLCASSAQDNEKLFFGSGTQLSVL.